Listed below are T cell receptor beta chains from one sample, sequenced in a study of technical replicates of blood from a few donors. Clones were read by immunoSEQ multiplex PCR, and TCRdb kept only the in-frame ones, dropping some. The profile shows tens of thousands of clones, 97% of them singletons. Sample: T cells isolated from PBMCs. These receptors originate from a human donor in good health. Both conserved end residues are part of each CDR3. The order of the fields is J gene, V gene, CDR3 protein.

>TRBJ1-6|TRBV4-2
CASSQDQDRTNSPLHF
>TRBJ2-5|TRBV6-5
CASSYGRGQETQYF
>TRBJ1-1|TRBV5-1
CASSLAGDTEAFF
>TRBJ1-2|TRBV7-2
CASSLSNNYGYTF
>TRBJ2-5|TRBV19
CASSSSGRSQYF
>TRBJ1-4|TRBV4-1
CASSRPTGTNEKLFF
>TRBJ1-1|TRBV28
CASTSDRVTEAFF
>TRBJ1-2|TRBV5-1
CASSLAGGGDGYTF
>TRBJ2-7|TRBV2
CASSERTGRGEQYF
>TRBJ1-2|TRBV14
CASSPDRGFYGYTF
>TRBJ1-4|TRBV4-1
CASSQTDRADEKLFF
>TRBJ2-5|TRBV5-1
CASSLGTSGSQETQYF
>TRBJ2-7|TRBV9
CASSVGGYGVDEQYF
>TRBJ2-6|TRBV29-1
CSVRLGGRTGANVLTF
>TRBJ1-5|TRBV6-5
CASSYSRGPDQPQHF
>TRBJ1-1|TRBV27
CASSLSLTGHTEAFF
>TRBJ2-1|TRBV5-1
CASSSLQGAHEQFF
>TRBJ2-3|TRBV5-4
CASSFTSGGYTDTQYF
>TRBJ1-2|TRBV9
CASSVGLPGSTYGYTF
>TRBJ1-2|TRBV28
CASRGDSPYGYTF
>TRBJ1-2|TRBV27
CASSLEGVGSYGYTF
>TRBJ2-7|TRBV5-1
CASSLVPGKLGEQYF
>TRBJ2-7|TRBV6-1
CASSQTSGPPYEQYF
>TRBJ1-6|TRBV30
CAWSPTNNSPLHF
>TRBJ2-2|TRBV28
CASSPGLNTGELFF